Below are 28 T cell receptor beta chains sequenced from a single sample in a study of blood T cell repertoires in COVID-19. Profiled with immunoSEQ multiplex PCR; TCRdb holds only in-frame clones, not every one. This table has about 480,000 clones, around nine tenths appearing once. Sequenced: peripheral blood. Every receptor here comes from a woman between 50 and 59 years old with COVID-19, enrolled during active disease.

The chain links TRBV2 to TRBJ2-1; 10 nucleotides agree with TRBD2. The CDR3 covers 13 residues. Germline V gene data show CDR1 as SNHLY and CDR2 as FYNNEI. V shed 10 bases and J 4 bases; nucleotides not matched to a gene: 4. The CDR3 region has the DNA TGTGCCACCAAGCGGGGGGGATACAATGAGCAGTTCTTC. It translates to CATKRGGYNEQFF.

The chain links TRBV15 to TRBJ2-1; D uncertain. With 4 bases removed from V and 7 bases from J, the gap between germline ends came to 8 bases. CDR1 is LNHNV, CDR2 YYDKDF, per germline (reference sequence). The CDR3 totals 12 residues. For the CDR3, the DNA is TGTGCCACCAGCAACTATAGAAATGAGCAGTTCTTC. Encoded protein: CATSNYRNEQFF.

V and J are TRBV4-2 and TRBJ1-1; no clear D. The CDR3 loop spans 16 amino acids. CDR1 and CDR2 from the germline V gene are LGHNA and YNFKEQ. The V end was cut by 5 bases, the J end by 3 bases, with 19 bases between. CDR3 protein: CASSSRTTALDTEAFF. The CDR3 DNA is TGTGCCAGCAGCTCAAGAACAACAGCACTGGACACTGAAGCTTTCTTT.

V usage is TRBV25-1 and J usage is TRBJ2-2, with D possibly TRBD1 on 5 matching bases. Per germline, CDR1 MGHDK and CDR2 SYGVNS. Trimming took 8 bases from V and 4 from J, leaving 14 bases between them. The CDR3 contains 14 residues. Here the CDR3 reads CASRQGSGTGELFF. The DNA of the CDR3 is TGTGCCAGCCGGCAGGGCTCGGGCACCGGGGAGCTGTTTTTT.

Here the CDR3 reads CASRIAGGNTGELFF. The CDR3 DNA reads TGTGCCAGCAGAATAGCGGGGGGTAACACCGGGGAGCTGTTTTTT. The V gene is TRBV28, the J gene TRBJ2-2; 10 nucleotides agree with TRBD2. Germline V gives CDR1 MDHEN, CDR2 SYDVKM. The V gene end was trimmed by 6 bases and the J gene end by 2 bases; junction bases not matched to a gene: 3. This CDR3 contains 15 residues.

The sample holds a few counts of this clone. CDR3 DNA: TGTGCCAGCAGTCGACTAGCGGGGGGCTACGAGCAGTACTTC. This codes for CASSRLAGGYEQYF. V and J are TRBV6-2 or TRBV6-3 and TRBJ2-7, with 13 bases fitting TRBD2. Germline V lookup: CDR1 MNHEY, CDR2 SVGEGT. The ends lost 5 bases at V and 3 bases at J; junction bases unmatched: 1. The CDR3 length is 14 residues.

This clone was counted a single time. This chain connects TRBV18 to TRBJ1-4, with TRBD1 identical over 9 bases. The CDR3 runs to 14 residues. Germline CDR1 is KGHSH and CDR2 is LQKENI. The V gene end was trimmed by 3 bases and the J gene end by 8 bases; junction bases not matched to a gene: 4. CDR3 in amino acids: CASSPDRGEEKLFF. Written as DNA, the CDR3 is TGTGCCAGCTCACCGGACAGGGGAGAGGAAAAACTGTTTTTT.

The chain recombines TRBV7-9 with TRBJ2-7; D call uncertain. Trimming cost V 1 base and J 5 bases, with 15 bases left between them. Germline CDR1 and CDR2: SEHNR and FQNEAQ (reference sequence). This CDR3 region has 15 residues. Written as DNA, the CDR3 is TGTGCCAGCAGCTTAGAGGTGGCGGTATCACACGAGCAGTACTTC. Translating gives CASSLEVAVSHEQYF.

J is TRBJ2-5 and V is TRBV5-1, with TRBD1 identical over 7 bases. This CDR3 is 14 amino acids long. J gave up 10 bases and V 2 bases, and 11 bases lay outside the gene matches. Germline V gene lookup returns CDR1 SGHRS and CDR2 YFSETQ. The CDR3 coding sequence is TGCGCCAGCAGCTTAAGACAGGGAACATTGGGCCAGTACTTC. This translates into CASSLRQGTLGQYF.

The J gene is TRBJ1-2, the V gene TRBV13, with D perhaps matching TRBD1 (5 bases). Trimming removed 4 bases from V and 0 bases from J, with 9 bases in between. CDR3 length: 14 residues. Germline V gene data show CDR1 as PRHDT and CDR2 as FYEKMQ (reference sequence). Here the CDR3 reads CASSSTVSNYGYTF. CDR3 nucleotide sequence: TGTGCCAGCAGCTCGACAGTTTCTAACTATGGCTACACCTTC.

V and J are TRBV19 and TRBJ2-7, with D tentatively TRBD1 (6 bases). CDR1 LNHDA and CDR2 SQIVND come from the germline V gene (reference sequence). Deletions cut 3 bases from V and 5 bases from J, with 20 bases between. This CDR3 has 16 amino acids. CDR3 DNA: TGTGCCAGTAGTATGATAGGACAGTACGTAACGGACGAGCAGTACTTC. Translating gives CASSMIGQYVTDEQYF.

The V call is TRBV27, the J call TRBJ1-2; 7 bases map to TRBD1. CDR1 is MNHEY and CDR2 is SMNVEV in the germline V gene (reference sequence). CDR3 length: 16 amino acids. V was clipped by 3 bases and J by 1 base; unmatched bases: 8. The CDR3 region has the DNA TGTGCCAGCAGTTTCCGGGACAGCCAGGATAACTATGGCTACACCTTC. Its protein product is CASSFRDSQDNYGYTF.

A note on this clone: This CDR3 is also generated by other DNA sequences in the sample. This sequence joins TRBV5-1 and TRBJ1-3; 7 nucleotides agree with TRBD1. The J segment lost 4 bases and the V segment lost 4 bases, leaving 8 bases of the junction unmatched. The CDR3 covers 15 residues. Germline loops: CDR1 SGHRS, CDR2 YFSETQ. DNA of the CDR3: TGCGCCAGCAGCCTCGGGACAGCCGCCGGAAACACCATATATTTT. Its protein is CASSLGTAAGNTIYF.

This sequence joins TRBV5-4 and TRBJ1-1, with D tentatively TRBD1 (5 bases). The CDR3 extends over 15 amino acids. Germline V gene sequence: CDR1 SGHNT, CDR2 YYREEE (reference sequence). Between the trimmed V and J ends, which lost 4 bases and 0 bases, there was a span of 13 bases. The CDR3 loop reads CASSPLVDMNTEAFF. In nucleotides, the CDR3 is TGTGCCAGCAGCCCATTAGTGGACATGAACACTGAAGCTTTCTTT.

This chain uses TRBV13 with TRBJ2-2; TRBD1 matches at 10 bases. The CDR3 is 17 residues long. V gave up 4 bases and J gave up 4 bases; unmatched junction bases: 9. The germline V gene encodes CDR1 PRHDT and CDR2 FYEKMQ (reference sequence). The CDR3 coding sequence is TGTGCCAGCAGCTCCAGACAGGGGGCGCGGGGCACCGGGGAGCTGTTTTTT. This translates into CASSSRQGARGTGELFF. Using reference TRBV13 and TRBJ2-2 for the parts outside the CDR3, the full variable domain is AAGVIQSPRHLIKEKRETATLKCYPIPRHDTVYWYQQGPGQDPQFLISFYEKMQSDKGSIPDRFSAQQFSDYHSELNMSSLELGDSALYFCASSSRQGARGTGELFFGEGSRLTVL.

The chain recombines TRBV6-5 with TRBJ1-2; D uncertain. Germline assignment: CDR1 MNHEY and CDR2 SVGAGI. The CDR3 has 14 amino acids. V dropped 4 bases and J dropped 4 bases, with 13 bases sitting between them. CDR3 loop: CASSSMGVGYGYTF. The CDR3, as DNA: TGTGCCAGCAGTTCCATGGGCGTCGGCTATGGCTACACCTTC.

The genes are TRBV11-2 and TRBJ2-1; unclear D gene. V shed 3 bases and J shed 15 bases, with 15 bases lying between them. The CDR3 runs 12 residues. The germline V gene encodes CDR1 SGHAT and CDR2 FQNNGV. CDR3 region: CASSFSIAPLFF. CDR3 coding DNA: TGTGCCAGCAGCTTTAGTATAGCCCCTCTGTTCTTC.

CDR3 residues: CASSYRRGAGTEAFF. The CDR3 DNA reads TGTGCCAGCAGTTACCGGAGGGGCGCCGGCACTGAAGCTTTCTTT. The chain combines TRBV6-2 or TRBV6-3 with TRBJ1-1, with D perhaps TRBD1 (5 bases). CDR1 is MNHEY, CDR2 SVGEGT, per germline. The CDR3 is 15 residues long. Trimming pared 2 bases from V and 4 bases from J, leaving 14 bases between.

This sequence joins TRBV19 and TRBJ2-7; perhaps TRBD1 as D (6 bases). Germline V lookup: CDR1 LNHDA, CDR2 SQIVND (reference sequence). The CDR3 covers 12 residues. The V gene lost 10 bases and the J gene lost 7 bases, with 17 bases spanning the gap. In DNA, the CDR3 is TGTGCCACGACAGGTACAACGGAGGAGCAGTACTTC. This gives the protein CATTGTTEEQYF.

V gene TRBV12-3 or TRBV12-4 combines with J gene TRBJ1-2; TRBD1 agrees at 7 bases. Trimming took 4 bases from V and 8 from J; bases not matched to a gene: 4. This CDR3 region has 12 residues. The DNA for the CDR3 is TGTGCCAGCAGTTGGACAGGTGGAGGCTACACCTTC. Protein product: CASSWTGGGYTF.

This chain joins TRBV25-1 and TRBJ1-2; 8 bases agree with TRBD1. Germline trimming cut 3 bases from V and 8 bases from J; bases unmatched to any gene: 2. Germline CDR1 reads MGHDK; CDR2 reads SYGVNS. There are 12 residues in the CDR3. The CDR3 DNA is TGTGCCAGCAGTGAGGACAGGGAGGGCTACACCTTC. This gives the protein CASSEDREGYTF.

The V gene is TRBV10-2, the J gene TRBJ2-7; 12 bases are a match to TRBD1. Germline CDR1 WSHSY, CDR2 SAAADI. CDR3 size: 19 residues. V lost 2 bases to trimming and J lost 0 bases; unmatched junction nucleotides: 11. Written as DNA, the CDR3 is TGCGCCAGCAGTGAGCCCCGGGACAGGGGGCGACTGAGCTCCTACGAGCAGTACTTC. Protein sequence: CASSEPRDRGRLSSYEQYF.

The gene calls are TRBV6-5 and TRBJ1-1, with D possibly matching TRBD1 (5 bases). The V gene lost 2 bases and the J gene lost 1 base, with 8 bases spanning the gap. The germline gives CDR1 MNHEY, CDR2 SVGAGI. The CDR3 runs 14 residues. CDR3 region: CASSYRGRNTEAFF. The CDR3 DNA is TGTGCCAGCAGTTACCGGGGGAGGAACACTGAAGCTTTCTTT.

This sequence joins TRBV28 and TRBJ2-1; the match to TRBD1 covers 9 bases. V was clipped by 6 bases and J by 6 bases; unmatched bases: 9. Germline loops: CDR1 MDHEN, CDR2 SYDVKM. This CDR3 has 15 residues. DNA of the CDR3: TGTGCCAGCAGCCCTACAGGGGGCGTAAGCAATGAGCAGTTCTTC. This codes for CASSPTGGVSNEQFF.

The chain is built from TRBV15 and TRBJ2-7; D is ambiguous. The CDR3 totals 11 residues. Germline lookup yields CDR1 LNHNV and CDR2 YYDKDF (reference sequence). The germline V and J ends were trimmed by 6 bases and 2 bases, with 5 bases remaining between them. This chain's CDR3 is CATSPAYEQYF. CDR3 nucleotides: TGTGCCACCAGTCCTGCCTACGAGCAGTACTTC. Full variable domain (remainder filled in from reference TRBV15 and TRBJ2-7): DAMVIQNPRYQVTQFGKPVTLSCSQTLNHNVMYWYQQKSSQAPKLLFHYYDKDFNNEADTPDNFQSRRPNTSFCFLDIRSPGLGDTAMYLCATSPAYEQYFGPGTRLTVT.

J is TRBJ2-5 and V is TRBV24-1, with D perhaps matching TRBD1 (7 bases). This CDR3 has 16 residues. Trimming stripped 1 base from V and 5 bases from J, with 16 bases between. In germline, CDR1 is KGHDR, CDR2 SFDVKD. The CDR3 nucleotides are TGTGCCACCAGTGATTTAAGGGCACCAGGGGGGGAGACCCAGTACTTC. It is translated as CATSDLRAPGGETQYF.

The rearrangement joins TRBV25-1 to TRBJ1-1; TRBD1 agrees at 7 bases. This CDR3 has 15 residues. Per the germline V gene, CDR1 is MGHDK and CDR2 is SYGVNS. The junction had 12 bases not matched to a gene; V was cut back by 8 bases and J by 3 bases. CDR3 DNA: TGTGCCAGCCGCCCATCAAGGGGGACAGACACTGAAGCTTTCTTT. It translates to CASRPSRGTDTEAFF.

This clone was counted between two and nine times. The chain has TRBV2 and TRBJ1-5; 7 positions match TRBD1. Germline CDR1 reads SNHLY; CDR2 reads FYNNEI. This CDR3 is built from 16 residues. V dropped 6 bases and J dropped 7; count of bases not matched to a gene: 15. The CDR3 nucleotides read TGTGCCAGCAGCGAACAGGGGACAGCCTTAAGACAGCCCCAGCATTTT. It yields the protein CASSEQGTALRQPQHF.